This TCR beta chain was retrieved from a study of radiotherapy plus CTLA-4 blockade in lung cancer listed by TCRdb under 2018. Context from the whole study: Among enrolled patients, 15% to 20% had an objective response and approximately 30% reached disease control.

Per the germline V gene, SGHTA is the CDR1 and FQGNSA is the CDR2. CDR3 length: 16 amino acids, cysteine to phenylalanine. Only CDR3 DNA remains: 48 bases, in frame from the first base. Trimming takes 5 bases off V and 0 bases off J; junction bases not matched to a gene: 6. The study evaluated CTLA-4 blockade (ipilimumab) given together with focal radiation therapy in patients who had chemo-refractory metastatic non-small-cell lung cancer. Library preparation employed the immunoSEQ multiplex PCR assay. The table comes from immuneACCESS by way of TCRdb, which keeps in-frame sequences with V and J called. Part of the clones is missing from these tables; in studies checked, under half for an unresolved V gene and the rest for unknown reasons. In this sample the table shows some 110,000 clones, 78% of which occur a single time. The top ten clones comprise roughly 5.2% of the sample. Findings and caveats that apply to the study as a whole: After treatment with radiotherapy and ipilimumab, TCR clones that originated in tumors expanded in peripheral blood. The strongest predictors of response, as reported, were early dynamic changes in blood T cell clones along with a rise in serum interferon-beta after radiation.

This clone was seen only a few times. The specificity of this receptor is unknown. No much larger clone is present one base from it, and per-base qualities are unavailable. Within the sample, other DNA sequences also encode this same CDR3. The sample in question was peripheral blood, obtained from a patient treated with radiotherapy plus ipilimumab. Recombination joined TRBV7-2 with TRBJ1-4, and TRBD1 aligns with 7 junction nucleotides. The TCR sequence derives from a human donor with non-small cell lung cancer who had a partial response to radiotherapy plus ipilimumab. The nucleotides read TGTGCCAGCAGCAGGACAGGATTTGCAACTAATGAAAAACTGTTTTTT. Its translation is CASSRTGFATNEKLFF.